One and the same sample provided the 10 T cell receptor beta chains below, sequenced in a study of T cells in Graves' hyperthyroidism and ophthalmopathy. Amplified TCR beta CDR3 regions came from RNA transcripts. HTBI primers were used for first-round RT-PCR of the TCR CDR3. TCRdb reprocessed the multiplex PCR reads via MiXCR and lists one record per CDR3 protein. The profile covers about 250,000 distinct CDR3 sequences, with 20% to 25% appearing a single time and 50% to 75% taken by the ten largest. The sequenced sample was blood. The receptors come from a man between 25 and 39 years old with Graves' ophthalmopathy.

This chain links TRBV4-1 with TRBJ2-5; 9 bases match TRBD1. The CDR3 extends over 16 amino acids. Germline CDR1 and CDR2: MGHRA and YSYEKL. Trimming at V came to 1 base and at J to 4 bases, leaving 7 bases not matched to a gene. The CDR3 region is CASSQGGQGLRETQYF. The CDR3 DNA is TGCGCCAGCAGCCAAGGGGGACAGGGACTCCGAGAGACCCAGTACTTC.

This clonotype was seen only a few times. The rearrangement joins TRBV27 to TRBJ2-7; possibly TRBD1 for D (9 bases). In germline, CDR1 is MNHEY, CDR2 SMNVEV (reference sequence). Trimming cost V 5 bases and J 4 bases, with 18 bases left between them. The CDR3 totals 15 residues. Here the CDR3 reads CASSRGGQGDYEQYF. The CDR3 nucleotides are TGTGCCAGCAGTCGGGGGGGACAGGGAGATTACGAGCAGTACTTC.

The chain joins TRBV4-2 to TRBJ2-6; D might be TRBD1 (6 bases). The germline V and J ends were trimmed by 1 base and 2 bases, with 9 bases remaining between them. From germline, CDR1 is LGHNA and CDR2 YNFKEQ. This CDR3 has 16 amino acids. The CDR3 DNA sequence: TGTGCCAGCAGCCAAGCAGGGGTGACTGGGGCCAACGTCCTGACTTTC. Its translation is CASSQAGVTGANVLTF.

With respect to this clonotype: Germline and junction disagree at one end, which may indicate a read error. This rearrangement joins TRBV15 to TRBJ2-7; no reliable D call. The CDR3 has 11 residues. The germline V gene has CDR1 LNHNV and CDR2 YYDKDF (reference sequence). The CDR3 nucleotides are TGTGCCGCCAGCAGAGATGGCGAGCAGTACTTC. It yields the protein CAASRDGEQYF.

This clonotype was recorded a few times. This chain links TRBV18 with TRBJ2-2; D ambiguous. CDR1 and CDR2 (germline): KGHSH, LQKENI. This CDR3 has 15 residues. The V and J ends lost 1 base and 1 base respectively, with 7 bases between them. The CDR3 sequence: CASSPLARNTGELFF. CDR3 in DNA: TGTGCCAGCTCACCACTAGCACGGAACACCGGGGAGCTGTTTTTT.

The CDR3 bases are TGTGCCAGCAGCCAAGATCGGCGGATCCTAGTCAATCAGCCCCAGCATTTT. This encodes CASSQDRRILVNQPQHF. J is TRBJ1-5 and V is TRBV14, with D uncertain. In germline, CDR1 is SGHDN, CDR2 FVKESK. The V gene lost 0 bases and the J gene lost 3 bases, with 15 bases spanning the gap. The CDR3 is 17 residues long.

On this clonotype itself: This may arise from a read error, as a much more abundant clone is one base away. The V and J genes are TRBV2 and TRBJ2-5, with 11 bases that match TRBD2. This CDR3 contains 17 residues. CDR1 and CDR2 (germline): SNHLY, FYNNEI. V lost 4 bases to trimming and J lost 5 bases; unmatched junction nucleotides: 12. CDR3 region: CASSGPKASGRRETQYF. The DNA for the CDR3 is TGTGCCAGCAGTGGCCCGAAGGCTAGCGGGAGGAGGGAGACCCAGTACTTC.

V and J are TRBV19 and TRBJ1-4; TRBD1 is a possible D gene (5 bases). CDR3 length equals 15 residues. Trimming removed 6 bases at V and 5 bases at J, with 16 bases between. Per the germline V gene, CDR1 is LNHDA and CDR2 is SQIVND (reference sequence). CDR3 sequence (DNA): TGTGCCAGTAGCCCCGGGGCCCTCCGAAATGAAAAACTGTTTTTT. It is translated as CASSPGALRNEKLFF. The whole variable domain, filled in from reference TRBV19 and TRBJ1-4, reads DGGITQSPKYLFRKEGQNVTLSCEQNLNHDAMYWYRQDPGQGLRLIYYSQIVNDFQKGDIAEGYSVSREKKESFPLTVTSAQKNPTAFYLCASSPGALRNEKLFFGSGTQLSVL.

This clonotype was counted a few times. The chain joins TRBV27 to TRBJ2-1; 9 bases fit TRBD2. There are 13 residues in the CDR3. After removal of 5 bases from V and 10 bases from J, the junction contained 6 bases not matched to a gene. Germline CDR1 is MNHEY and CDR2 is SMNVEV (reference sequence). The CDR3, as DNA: TGTGCCAGCAGTAAACCGGGACTAGCAGAGCAGTTCTTC. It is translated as CASSKPGLAEQFF.

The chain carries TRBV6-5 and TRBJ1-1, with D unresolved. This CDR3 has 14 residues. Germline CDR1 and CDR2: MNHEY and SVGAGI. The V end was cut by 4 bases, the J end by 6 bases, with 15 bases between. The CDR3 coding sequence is TGTGCCAGCAGTTCGTCCATCCCAGGTCCTGAAGCTTTCTTT. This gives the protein CASSSSIPGPEAFF.